One and the same sample provided the 26 T cell receptor beta chains below, sequenced in a study of early stage breast cancer tumors. TCRdb's copy holds only in-frame clones and misses some; the assay was immunoSEQ multiplex PCR. The sample yields roughly 58,000 clones, around nine tenths seen once. The sequenced material came from blood. Receptors were obtained from a person aged 70 to 85 with breast cancer.

This clone was recorded once. As DNA, the CDR3 is TGCGCCAGCAGCCAAGCGGTGACGGGAGGTGGGACAGATACGCAGTATTTT. Protein sequence: CASSQAVTGGGTDTQYF. The rearrangement uses TRBV4-1 and TRBJ2-3, with 7 bases that match TRBD2. The V and J ends lost 1 base and 3 bases, in that order; junction bases with no gene match: 10. CDR1 MGHRA and CDR2 YSYEKL come from the germline V gene. The CDR3 spans 17 residues.

As DNA, the CDR3 is TGTGCCAGCAGCGCCTGGGGCGGGAACTTAGAGCAGTACTTC. Translating gives CASSAWGGNLEQYF. J is TRBJ2-7 and V is TRBV7-2; perhaps TRBD2 as D (6 bases). CDR3 length: 14 residues. CDR1 SGHTA and CDR2 FQGNSA come from the germline V gene. V was pared by 5 bases and J by 7 bases, with 18 bases between.

The rearrangement joins TRBV6-5 to TRBJ1-3; D ambiguous. Trimming removed 6 bases from V and 0 bases from J, with 6 bases in between. The CDR3 runs to 13 residues. The germline V gene has CDR1 MNHEY and CDR2 SVGAGI. CDR3 sequence reads: CASRSSSGNTIYF. DNA of the CDR3: TGTGCCAGCAGATCCTCCTCTGGAAACACCATATATTTT.

This clone was counted only a few times. The chain has TRBV6-1 and TRBJ1-5; D is unclear. The germline V gene encodes CDR1 MNHNS and CDR2 SASEGT. Trimming removed 3 bases from V and 7 bases from J, with 7 bases in between. The CDR3 is 12 amino acids. CDR3 residues: CASSESAQPQHF. CDR3 DNA sequence: TGTGCCAGCAGTGAGAGTGCCCAGCCCCAGCATTTT.

This clone occurred once. The chain combines TRBV6-5 with TRBJ2-7; 10 bases map to TRBD1. Germline CDR1 and CDR2: MNHEY and SVGAGI. After removal of 6 bases from V and 4 bases from J, the junction contained 3 bases not matched to a gene. The CDR3 consists of 13 residues. This CDR3 reads CASRTGGTYEQYF. Written as DNA, the CDR3 is TGTGCCAGCAGGACAGGGGGCACGTACGAGCAGTACTTC.

The chain recombines TRBV28 with TRBJ1-1, with 11 bases lining up with TRBD1. This CDR3 has 15 residues. The V segment lost 8 bases and the J segment 4 bases; nucleotides outside the gene matches: 9. Germline V lookup: CDR1 MDHEN, CDR2 SYDVKM. The CDR3 here is CASVSLGTGGTEAFF. CDR3 coding DNA: TGTGCCAGCGTGTCCCTCGGGACAGGGGGCACTGAAGCTTTCTTT.

V usage is TRBV6-1 and J usage is TRBJ2-2, with 8 bases matching TRBD2. The germline CDR1 and CDR2 sequences are MNHNS and SASEGT. With 4 bases clipped from V and 6 bases from J, the junction kept 13 bases outside the gene matches. CDR3 size: 17 residues. In nucleotides, the CDR3 is TGTGCCAGCAGTGTAGAGCGACTAGCGCGGGTCCCCGGGGAGCTGTTTTTT. It encodes CASSVERLARVPGELFF.

This chain uses TRBV14 with TRBJ2-5, with 10 nucleotides matching TRBD2. The V gene end was trimmed by 0 bases and the J gene end by 1 base; junction bases not matched to a gene: 14. Per the germline V gene, CDR1 is SGHDN and CDR2 is FVKESK. This CDR3 comprises 20 residues. This CDR3 reads CASSQERLAGIPRGQETQYF. CDR3 coding DNA: TGTGCCAGCAGCCAAGAGCGACTAGCGGGTATCCCGAGGGGCCAAGAGACCCAGTACTTC. Based on the CDR3 plus reference TRBV14 and TRBJ2-5, the full variable domain is EAGVTQFPSHSVIEKGQTVTLRCDPISGHDNLYWYRRVMGKEIKFLLHFVKESKQDESGMPNNRFLAERTGGTYSTLKVQPAELEDSGVYFCASSQERLAGIPRGQETQYFGPGTRLLVL.

The V and J genes are TRBV6-1 and TRBJ1-2; unclear D gene. V was trimmed by 2 bases and J by 4 bases, leaving 14 bases between them. This CDR3 comprises 15 residues. Germline CDR1 is MNHNS and CDR2 is SASEGT. The CDR3 region is CASSENYGIPYGYTF. The CDR3 DNA reads TGTGCCAGCAGTGAAAACTACGGGATCCCCTATGGCTACACCTTC.

This clone was seen a handful of times. The chain uses TRBV13 and TRBJ2-7; D is perhaps TRBD1 (6 bases). The V end was cut by 6 bases, the J end by 5 bases, with 14 bases between. Germline V gene lookup returns CDR1 PRHDT and CDR2 FYEKMQ (reference sequence). The CDR3 runs to 13 residues. CDR3 coding DNA: TGTGCCAGCAGTATATACAGGGAACACGAGCAGTACTTC. Its translation is CASSIYREHEQYF. The whole variable domain, remainder taken from reference TRBV13 and TRBJ2-7, is AAGVIQSPRHLIKEKRETATLKCYPIPRHDTVYWYQQGPGQDPQFLISFYEKMQSDKGSIPDRFSAQQFSDYHSELNMSSLELGDSALYFCASSIYREHEQYFGPGTRLTVT.

This rearrangement joins TRBV7-2 to TRBJ1-6; weak D call: TRBD1 (5 bases). The CDR3 is made up of 15 amino acids. Trimming left V 2 bases short and J 10 bases short, with 15 bases between. CDR1 and CDR2 (germline): SGHTA, FQGNSA. Here the CDR3 DNA reads TGTGCCAGCAGCTTAAACGCAGTTCCAGGGTCACCCCTCCACTTT. Residues: CASSLNAVPGSPLHF.

The rearrangement uses TRBV7-7 and TRBJ2-3; no definite D call. This CDR3 is built from 13 residues. V dropped 10 bases and J dropped 2 bases, with 13 bases sitting between them. The germline CDR1 and CDR2 sequences are SSHAT and FNYEAQ (reference sequence). The CDR3 spells CAIHRVITDTQYF. The CDR3 DNA follows: TGTGCCATCCACCGGGTTATCACAGATACGCAGTATTTT.

The DNA of the CDR3 is TGCGCCAGCGACGGCGGTGGGGAGCAGTTCTTC. Translation: CASDGGGEQFF. The chain has TRBV5-1 and TRBJ2-1; D remains ambiguous. The CDR3 is 11 amino acids. The V end was cut by 7 bases, the J end by 10 bases, with 12 bases between. Germline loops: CDR1 SGHRS, CDR2 YFSETQ. Variable domain in full (rest from reference TRBV5-1 and TRBJ2-1): KAGVTQTPRYLIKTRGQQVTLSCSPISGHRSVSWYQQTPGQGLQFLFEYFSETQRNKGNFPGRFSGRQFSNSRSEMNVSTLELGDSALYLCASDGGGEQFFGPGTRLTVL.

This clone was recorded a few times. This sequence joins TRBV2 and TRBJ1-5; 8 bases map to TRBD1. Germline CDR1 and CDR2: SNHLY and FYNNEI. Trimming at V came to 6 bases and at J to 7 bases, leaving 8 bases not matched to a gene. The CDR3 length is 14 residues. The CDR3 DNA reads TGTGCCAGCAGCGAGACAGGGGTGCCCCAGCCCCAGCATTTT. It specifies CASSETGVPQPQHF.

The genes are TRBV4-2 and TRBJ2-3; 9 bases match TRBD1. J gave up 5 bases and V 4 bases, and 7 bases lay outside the gene matches. The CDR3 sequence is 15 residues long. Germline CDR1 is LGHNA and CDR2 is YNFKEQ. The CDR3 bases are TGTGCCAGCAGCCCCTCGGGACAGGGAGTAGATACGCAGTATTTT. This encodes CASSPSGQGVDTQYF.

The rearrangement links TRBV5-1 to TRBJ1-5; D not certain. V lost 0 bases and J 5 bases, leaving 12 bases between the germline ends. Germline CDR1 reads SGHRS; CDR2 reads YFSETQ. The CDR3 extends over 15 amino acids. The CDR3 reads CASSLGTAGHQPQHF. CDR3 nucleotides: TGCGCCAGCAGCTTGGGGACGGCGGGTCATCAGCCCCAGCATTTT.

J is TRBJ1-2 and V is TRBV10-3; D might be TRBD1 (5 bases). This CDR3 spans 13 amino acids. The germline V gene encodes CDR1 ENHRY and CDR2 SYGVKD. Trimming shortened V by 2 bases and J by 8 bases, and 12 bases separated the two germline ends. CDR3 loop: CAISEPGKDGYTF. The DNA for the CDR3 is TGTGCCATCAGTGAGCCAGGGAAGGACGGCTACACCTTC.

This sequence joins TRBV30 and TRBJ1-1; TRBD1 might be the D (6 bases). Germline values: CDR1 GTSNPN, CDR2 SVGIG (reference sequence). V was cut by 1 base and J by 0 bases, with 12 bases left in between. This CDR3 contains 15 residues. CDR3 DNA sequence: TGTGCCTGGAGTGCCGAACAGGGAGTGAACACTGAAGCTTTCTTT. It yields the protein CAWSAEQGVNTEAFF.

This clone occurred once. CDR3 amino acids: CASSSASGQETQYF. CDR3 bases: TGTGCCAGCAGTTCGGCTAGCGGGCAAGAGACCCAGTACTTC. V gene TRBV28 combines with J gene TRBJ2-5; TRBD2 aligns across 8 bases. Losses at the gene ends were 4 bases for V and 2 bases for J; bases not matched to a gene: 3. The germline V gene encodes CDR1 MDHEN and CDR2 SYDVKM. The CDR3 spans 14 residues.

The chain joins TRBV19 to TRBJ2-3; TRBD2 might be the D (6 bases). This CDR3 spans 14 amino acids. Germline CDR1 and CDR2: LNHDA and SQIVND (reference sequence). With 6 bases removed from V and 0 bases from J, the gap between germline ends came to 10 bases. The CDR3, as DNA: TGTGCCAGTAGAGCGCTAGCGAGCACAGATACGCAGTATTTT. Protein sequence: CASRALASTDTQYF. Looking up the rest from reference TRBV19 and TRBJ2-3 gives the full variable domain: DGGITQSPKYLFRKEGQNVTLSCEQNLNHDAMYWYRQDPGQGLRLIYYSQIVNDFQKGDIAEGYSVSREKKESFPLTVTSAQKNPTAFYLCASRALASTDTQYFGPGTRLTVL.

The chain has TRBV9 and TRBJ2-1; 10 bases line up with TRBD2. Germline CDR1 is SGDLS and CDR2 is YYNGEE. V gave up 4 bases and J gave up 7 bases; unmatched junction bases: 17. The CDR3 sequence is 18 residues long. The CDR3 coding sequence is TGTGCCAGCAGCCTCCCGTCGCGGGCTAGCGGGAGAGGAAATGAGCAGTTCTTC. Encoded protein: CASSLPSRASGRGNEQFF.

The chain recombines TRBV5-1 with TRBJ2-2; tentatively, D is TRBD1 (6 bases). The CDR3 totals 14 residues. The germline CDR1 and CDR2 sequences are SGHRS and YFSETQ. The ends were cut back, 3 bases at V and 6 bases at J, with 12 bases in the middle. CDR3 DNA: TGCGCCAGCAGCTGGGAACAGGGTTCCGGGGAGCTGTTTTTT. This sequence encodes CASSWEQGSGELFF.

This clone was seen once. The chain recombines TRBV6-4 with TRBJ2-5, with 13 bases aligning to TRBD2. CDR3 length: 15 amino acids. V shed 5 bases and J 2 bases; nucleotides not matched to a gene: 2. Germline V lookup: CDR1 MRHNA, CDR2 SNTAGT. This CDR3 reads CASSRLAGGQETQYF. The CDR3 DNA is TGTGCCAGCAGTCGACTAGCGGGGGGTCAAGAGACCCAGTACTTC.

V gene TRBV11-2 combines with J gene TRBJ1-5; D gene ambiguous. The CDR3 extends over 16 amino acids. V was cut by 5 bases and J by 0 bases, with 14 bases left in between. The germline V gene has CDR1 SGHAT and CDR2 FQNNGV. The CDR3 bases are TGTGCCAGCAGCCCCTCTAACCCGGTTAGCAATCAGCCCCAGCATTTT. Protein product: CASSPSNPVSNQPQHF.

This chain joins TRBV9 and TRBJ1-3; D is unclear. V lost 4 bases to trimming and J lost 2 bases, with 13 bases between them. Looked up from germline, CDR1 is SGDLS and CDR2 is YYNGEE. CDR3 length: 15 residues. The DNA for the CDR3 is TGTGCCAGCAGCACCCAAAAAACTACTGGAAACACCATATATTTT. Translating gives CASSTQKTTGNTIYF.

The chain joins TRBV28 to TRBJ1-5; a possible D gene is TRBD1 (5 bases). This CDR3 contains 13 residues. V was shortened by 5 bases and J by 9 bases, with 14 bases between the two germline ends. Germline V lookup: CDR1 MDHEN, CDR2 SYDVKM. The CDR3 loop reads CASSLGPQGPQHF. CDR3 sequence (DNA): TGTGCCAGCAGTCTAGGACCCCAGGGGCCCCAGCATTTT.